The next 16 T cell receptor beta chains were all read from a single sample in a study of blood T cell repertoires in COVID-19. TCRdb's table, derived via immunoSEQ multiplex PCR, lists solely in-frame clones and lacks some. The sample lists about 170,000 clones, around 84% occurring once. The sequencing sample was made of peripheral blood. These receptors were taken from a woman aged 80 or older with COVID-19, enrolled during active disease.

The chain carries TRBV9 and TRBJ1-2, with 12 bases lining up with TRBD1. The germline V gene encodes CDR1 SGDLS and CDR2 YYNGEE. Trimming cost V 3 bases and J 3 bases; bases outside gene matches: 6. The CDR3 has 16 amino acids. The CDR3: CASSAGTGGWDYGYTF. The CDR3 DNA follows: TGTGCCAGCAGCGCCGGGACAGGGGGCTGGGACTATGGCTACACCTTC.

This sequence joins TRBV19 and TRBJ1-1, with 9 positions matching TRBD1. V was clipped by 3 bases and J by 6 bases; unmatched bases: 5. Germline V gene sequence: CDR1 LNHDA, CDR2 SQIVND (reference sequence). The CDR3 loop spans 14 amino acids. Here the CDR3 reads CASSIGQGTAEAFF. As DNA, the CDR3 is TGTGCCAGTAGTATCGGACAGGGGACCGCTGAAGCTTTCTTT.

The chain has TRBV20-1 and TRBJ2-1, with 7 bases lining up with TRBD2. The trim removed 3 bases at V and 9 bases at J, leaving 14 bases unmatched. This CDR3 contains 15 residues. CDR1 DFQATT and CDR2 SNEGSKA come from the germline V gene (reference sequence). CDR3 DNA: TGCAGTGCTAGTATTTGGGACTACCCCTCCTCTGAGCAGTTCTTC. It translates to CSASIWDYPSSEQFF.

On this clone itself: One junction end does not reproduce the germline sequence, and a read error may be involved. This chain links TRBV3-1 (or the pseudogene TRBV3-2) with TRBJ2-1; the match to TRBD1 covers 9 bases. Germline values: CDR1 LGHDT, CDR2 YNNKEL (reference sequence). CDR3 length: 13 residues. CDR3 region: CASSQGQGLGRVF. CDR3 sequence (DNA): TGTGCCAGCAGCCAGGGACAGGGTCTAGGTAGGGTCTTC.

The gene calls are TRBV4-1 and TRBJ2-7, with 10 bases fitting TRBD2. J was trimmed by 3 bases and V by 2 bases; bases with no gene match: 7. The germline gives CDR1 MGHRA, CDR2 YSYEKL. CDR3 length: 16 amino acids. The CDR3 DNA follows: TGCGCCAGCAGCCAATTACTAGCGGGATTGGACTACGAGCAGTACTTC. Translated: CASSQLLAGLDYEQYF.

The chain is built from TRBV14 and TRBJ1-1; 10 nucleotides line up with TRBD1. CDR3 length equals 17 residues. CDR1 is SGHDN and CDR2 is FVKESK in the germline V gene. J was trimmed by 6 bases and V by 2 bases; bases with no gene match: 12. The CDR3 sequence: CASSQMMPWTGGSEAFF. CDR3 DNA sequence: TGTGCCAGCAGCCAAATGATGCCTTGGACAGGGGGATCTGAAGCTTTCTTT.

The chain uses TRBV9 and TRBJ2-3; D is possibly TRBD2 (6 bases). CDR3 size: 16 residues. Germline lookup yields CDR1 SGDLS and CDR2 YYNGEE. The V end lost 3 bases, the J end lost 2 bases, and 16 bases lay between the germline ends. CDR3 nucleotides: TGTGCCAGCAGCGCTCTGGGACTGGGGATCACAGATACGCAGTATTTT. Its protein is CASSALGLGITDTQYF.

This rearrangement joins TRBV28 to TRBJ2-7; weak D call: TRBD1 (6 bases). Germline V gene lookup returns CDR1 MDHEN and CDR2 SYDVKM. V lost 10 bases to trimming and J lost 3 bases, with 19 bases between them. This CDR3 spans 14 amino acids. In DNA, the CDR3 is TGTGCCACCAGAGTCTCGCCAGGGGTCTACGAGCAGTACTTC. This sequence encodes CATRVSPGVYEQYF.

The rearrangement joins TRBV12-3 or TRBV12-4 to TRBJ1-6; no clear D gene. V lost 6 bases and J lost 14, with 17 bases in between. This CDR3 has 13 residues. In nucleotides, the CDR3 is TGTGCCAGCAGGGGCCTTCTCTGGCAGGCCCTCCACTTT. This encodes CASRGLLWQALHF.

V usage is TRBV3-1 (or the pseudogene TRBV3-2) and J usage is TRBJ1-1; 7 bases agree with TRBD1. Per germline, CDR1 LGHDT and CDR2 YNNKEL (reference sequence). The CDR3 runs 15 residues. Trimming took 4 bases from V and 1 from J; bases not matched to a gene: 6. The CDR3: CASSRFRQGNTEAFF. The CDR3 coding sequence is TGTGCCAGCAGCCGATTCCGACAGGGGAACACTGAAGCTTTCTTT.

V is TRBV2 and J is TRBJ1-1; 7 positions match TRBD1. Trimming cost V 4 bases and J 6 bases; bases outside gene matches: 2. This CDR3 contains 12 residues. Looked up from germline, CDR1 is SNHLY and CDR2 is FYNNEI. CDR3 sequence (DNA): TGTGCCAGCAGTGGACAGGGCGCTGAAGCTTTCTTT. It codes for CASSGQGAEAFF.

The chain joins TRBV3-1 (or the pseudogene TRBV3-2) to TRBJ2-1, with D maybe TRBD1 (6 bases). The CDR3 is 14 amino acids. The germline gives CDR1 LGHDT, CDR2 YNNKEL (reference sequence). V was clipped by 7 bases and J by 14 bases, with 24 bases between them. The CDR3 loop reads CASTPSGWMQGKFF. The CDR3 region has the DNA TGTGCCAGCACCCCAAGCGGTTGGATGCAGGGGAAGTTCTTC.

The V and J genes are TRBV19 and TRBJ1-5; the D gene is possibly TRBD1 (5 bases). Deletions cut 9 bases from V and 10 bases from J, with 16 bases between. The CDR3 covers 12 residues. The germline CDR1 and CDR2 sequences are LNHDA and SQIVND (reference sequence). CDR3: CASPGTLVPQHF. The CDR3 DNA reads TGTGCCAGCCCAGGGACTTTAGTTCCCCAGCATTTT.

This chain connects TRBV6-2 or TRBV6-3 to TRBJ1-1; 9 bases agree with TRBD1. This CDR3 region has 13 residues. Germline lookup yields CDR1 MNHEY and CDR2 SVGEGT. Trimming at V came to 4 bases and at J to 7 bases, leaving 4 bases not matched to a gene. The CDR3 DNA follows: TGTGCCAGCAGTTTCGGACAGGGGAATGAAGCTTTCTTT. It translates to CASSFGQGNEAFF.

V gene TRBV28 combines with J gene TRBJ1-2, with D unresolved. V was cut by 6 bases and J by 7 bases, with 15 bases left in between. The CDR3 contains 13 residues. Germline CDR1 is MDHEN and CDR2 is SYDVKM. The CDR3 here is CASRRPSSGGYTF. Written as DNA, the CDR3 is TGTGCCAGCAGACGACCCTCGTCGGGTGGCTACACCTTC.

J is TRBJ2-2 and V is TRBV6-1; D unresolved. Germline V CDR1 and CDR2: MNHNS, SASEGT. Trimming took off 2 bases at V and 7 bases at J, with 2 bases between the two ends. CDR3 length: 11 amino acids. CDR3 residues: CASSEYGELFF. In DNA, the CDR3 is TGTGCCAGCAGTGAATACGGGGAGCTGTTTTTT.